Listed below are T cell receptor beta chains from one sample, sequenced in a study of blood T cell repertoires in COVID-19. Some clones are missing from TCRdb's copy, which holds only in-frame ones; the method was immunoSEQ multiplex PCR. Among 90,000 to 130,000 clones listed, around 74% were seen once. Sequenced: peripheral blood. The receptors here all came from a woman in her sixties with acute or convalescent COVID-19. Each CDR3 is given with its conserved first and last residue. The order of the fields is V gene, clone size, D gene, J gene, CDR3 protein, CDR3 DNA. A D gene is named only where the DNA matches it firmly. Clone size is stated in some rows and not others, as once, few, many or a class when expanded.

V: TRBV18
size: -
D: TRBD1
J: TRBJ1-5
CDR3: CASSTGGASQPQHF
DNA: TGTGCCAGCTCAACAGGGGGCGCGTCTCAGCCCCAGCATTTT

V: TRBV28
size: -
D: -
J: TRBJ2-1
CDR3: CASRRTATPGYNEQFF
DNA: TGTGCCAGCAGGCGGACAGCCACCCCTGGGTACAATGAGCAGTTCTTC

V: TRBV10-3
size: few
D: TRBD1
J: TRBJ1-1
CDR3: CAISESGGQGVGAFF
DNA: TGTGCCATCAGTGAGTCGGGGGGACAGGGAGTTGGAGCTTTCTTT

V: TRBV5-1
size: -
D: -
J: TRBJ1-5
CDR3: CASSLGPGVIQPQHF
DNA: TGCGCCAGCAGCCTCGGGCCGGGGGTTATTCAGCCCCAGCATTTT

V: TRBV6-2/TRBV6-3
size: -
D: -
J: TRBJ2-5
CDR3: CASSLVVQETQYF
DNA: TGTGCCAGCAGCCTCGTAGTACAAGAGACCCAGTACTTC

V: TRBV5-5
size: few
D: -
J: TRBJ2-1
CDR3: CASSLGSGNEQFF
DNA: TGTGCCAGCAGCTTGGGGTCAGGGAATGAGCAGTTCTTC

V: TRBV2
size: -
D: -
J: TRBJ1-3
CDR3: CASSASGNTIYF
DNA: TGTGCCAGCAGTGCTTCTGGAAACACCATATATTTT

V: TRBV10-3
size: -
D: -
J: TRBJ1-2
CDR3: CAISEGFGQWNYGYTF
DNA: TGTGCCATCAGTGAAGGGTTCGGACAGTGGAACTATGGCTACACCTTC

V: TRBV2
size: few
D: -
J: TRBJ1-1
CDR3: CASRTPLLTEAFF
DNA: TGTGCCAGCAGGACACCGCTCCTCACTGAAGCTTTCTTT

V: TRBV27
size: few
D: TRBD1
J: TRBJ2-2
CDR3: CASNRAGGFVGELFF
DNA: TGTGCCAGCAATCGAGCAGGGGGCTTTGTCGGGGAGCTGTTTTTT

V: TRBV27
size: -
D: -
J: TRBJ1-4
CDR3: CASSLEEGTKLFF
DNA: TGTGCCAGCAGTTTAGAAGAGGGCACCAAACTGTTTTTT

V: TRBV19
size: -
D: TRBD1
J: TRBJ1-5
CDR3: CASSITGATFSNQPQHF
DNA: TGTGCCAGTAGTATTACAGGGGCCACCTTTAGCAATCAGCCCCAGCATTTT

V: TRBV4-2
size: -
D: -
J: TRBJ2-7
CDR3: CASSQSFGEAYEQYF
DNA: TGTGCCAGCAGCCAATCATTCGGTGAGGCCTACGAGCAGTACTTC

V: TRBV6-4
size: few
D: -
J: TRBJ2-2
CDR3: CASSEQTNTGELFF
DNA: TGTGCCAGCAGTGAACAGACGAACACCGGGGAGCTGTTTTTT

V: TRBV9
size: medium-sized
D: TRBD2
J: TRBJ2-5
CDR3: CASSPGGASGGRETQYF
DNA: TGTGCCAGCAGCCCGGGGGGGGCTAGCGGGGGTCGGGAGACCCAGTACTTC

V: TRBV24-1
size: -
D: TRBD1
J: TRBJ2-7
CDR3: CATSSPGGVNEQYF
DNA: TGTGCCACCAGTAGTCCAGGGGGAGTTAACGAGCAGTACTTC

V: TRBV7-2
size: -
D: TRBD1
J: TRBJ1-2
CDR3: CASSLSPRRQGWSGYTF
DNA: TGTGCCAGCAGCTTATCCCCAAGACGACAGGGATGGAGTGGCTACACCTTC

V: TRBV4-3
size: -
D: -
J: TRBJ2-7
CDR3: CASSQDETNSYEQYF
DNA: TGCGCCAGCAGCCAAGATGAGACTAACTCCTACGAGCAGTACTTC

V: TRBV20-1
size: -
D: -
J: TRBJ1-2
CDR3: CSADGGQGYTF
DNA: TGCAGTGCTGACGGGGGGCAGGGCTACACCTTC

V: TRBV7-9
size: -
D: TRBD1
J: TRBJ1-1
CDR3: CASSPQGENTEAFF
DNA: TGTGCCAGCAGCCCACAGGGGGAGAACACTGAAGCTTTCTTT

V: TRBV5-1
size: few
D: -
J: TRBJ2-5
CDR3: CASSLEGGVETQYF
DNA: TGCGCCAGCAGCTTGGAGGGCGGGGTTGAGACCCAGTACTTC

V: TRBV4-3
size: -
D: TRBD1
J: TRBJ1-4
CDR3: CASSQGGTAQNEKLFF
DNA: TGCGCCAGCAGCCAAGGGGGGACAGCACAGAATGAAAAACTGTTTTTT

V: TRBV9
size: -
D: -
J: TRBJ1-1
CDR3: CASSILNGQPAFF
DNA: TGTGCCAGCAGCATCCTTAACGGACAACCAGCTTTCTTT

V: TRBV19
size: -
D: -
J: TRBJ2-5
CDR3: CASSMTFQGYQETQYF
DNA: TGTGCCAGTAGTATGACCTTCCAGGGGTACCAAGAGACCCAGTACTTC

V: TRBV21-1
size: -
D: -
J: TRBJ2-7
CDR3: CASSKAAGGKSSYEQYF
DNA: TGTGCCAGCAGCAAAGCAGCGGGGGGGAAGAGCTCCTACGAGCAGTACTTC

V: TRBV3-1/TRBV3-2
size: -
D: -
J: TRBJ2-5
CDR3: CASSQEVGRGLETQYF
DNA: TGTGCCAGCAGCCAAGAAGTCGGGCGGGGCTTGGAGACCCAGTACTTC

V: TRBV27
size: few
D: TRBD1
J: TRBJ1-6
CDR3: CASSLYGTGSYNSPLHF
DNA: TGTGCCAGCAGTTTATACGGGACAGGTTCCTATAATTCACCCCTCCACTTT